These T cell receptor beta chains were read from a single sample in a study of Ad26.COV2.S vaccination and SARS-CoV-2 variants. The protocol was immunoSEQ multiplex PCR, while the TCRdb copy is restricted to in-frame clones and leaves out a portion. The data contain some 460,000 clones, 89% of them singletons. The sample here was peripheral blood, taken in a trial of Ad26.COV2.S vaccine versus placebo. These receptors all come from a person between 18 and 65 years old who received the Ad26.COV2.S COVID-19 vaccine or a placebo. Both conserved end residues are part of each CDR3. The D gene is left open where the match is weak. The size of a clone is reported for some rows only, either as once, few or many, or as a class for expanded clones.

V	J	D	size	CDR3	DNA
TRBV4-1	TRBJ1-6	.	.	CASSQVQGGYNSPLHF	TGCGCCAGCAGCCAAGTCCAAGGCGGCTATAATTCACCCCTCCACTTT
TRBV2	TRBJ1-2	TRBD1	.	CASRGPGTVSGYTF	TGTGCCAGCAGGGGTCCCGGGACAGTTAGTGGCTACACCTTC
TRBV15	TRBJ2-7	TRBD1	.	CATSREGDRGQVEQYF	TGTGCCACCAGCAGAGAAGGGGACAGGGGGCAGGTCGAGCAGTACTTC
TRBV18	TRBJ2-7	.	.	CASSPPGATYEQYF	TGTGCCAGCTCACCACCAGGGGCGACCTACGAGCAGTACTTC
TRBV11-2	TRBJ1-4	.	.	CASSSPSHEKLFF	TGTGCCAGCAGTTCACCCAGCCATGAAAAACTGTTTTTT
TRBV18	TRBJ2-1	.	.	CASSPRRTAYNEQFF	TGTGCCAGCTCACCACGGAGGACAGCCTACAATGAGCAGTTCTTC
TRBV3-1/TRBV3-2	TRBJ1-2	TRBD1	.	CASSQRGGHRGYYGYTF	TGTGCCAGCAGCCAACGGGGTGGACACAGGGGGTACTATGGCTACACCTTC
TRBV6-2/TRBV6-3	TRBJ2-1	.	.	CASSYGFNEQFF	TGTGCCAGCAGTTACGGTTTTAATGAGCAGTTCTTC
TRBV6-5	TRBJ1-5	.	.	CASRQGSNQPQHF	TGTGCCAGCAGGCAAGGTAGCAATCAGCCCCAGCATTTT
TRBV20-1	TRBJ2-7	TRBD1	.	CSASPGTGGSYEQYF	TGCAGTGCTAGTCCCGGGACAGGGGGCTCCTACGAGCAGTACTTC
TRBV10-2	TRBJ1-1	.	.	CASSEIQMNTEAFF	TGCGCCAGCAGTGAGATCCAGATGAACACTGAAGCTTTCTTT
TRBV4-1	TRBJ2-2	.	.	CASGRQNTGELFF	TGCGCCAGCGGGCGGCAGAACACCGGGGAGCTGTTTTTT
TRBV7-2	TRBJ1-5	.	once	CASSPRRDGQPQHF	TGTGCCAGCAGCCCCCGCAGGGATGGACAGCCCCAGCATTTT
TRBV7-2	TRBJ2-7	TRBD2	.	CASSLLGSGAAYEQYF	TGTGCCAGCAGCTTATTGGGTAGCGGGGCTGCCTACGAGCAGTACTTC
TRBV7-2	TRBJ1-6	.	.	CASSPALSGTRNSPLHF	TGTGCCAGCAGCCCAGCCCTGTCCGGGACACGTAATTCACCCCTCCACTTT
TRBV19	TRBJ1-1	.	.	CASSMTPGTEAFF	TGTGCCAGTAGTATGACCCCCGGCACTGAAGCTTTCTTT
TRBV5-8	TRBJ2-1	TRBD2	.	CASLGRLAGGPGYNEQFF	TGTGCCAGCTTAGGCAGACTAGCGGGAGGGCCTGGGTACAATGAGCAGTTCTTC
TRBV28	TRBJ2-7	TRBD1	.	CASRMTGGSYEQYF	TGTGCCAGCAGGATGACAGGGGGTTCCTACGAGCAGTACTTC
TRBV11-1	TRBJ2-7	.	many	CASSSGRTSYEQYF	TGTGCCAGCAGCTCTGGGAGGACCTCCTACGAGCAGTACTTC
TRBV19	TRBJ1-4	.	.	CASSIGQPNEKLFF	TGTGCCAGTAGTATAGGACAGCCAAATGAAAAACTGTTTTTT
TRBV15	TRBJ1-3	.	.	CATSRQLSSGNTIYF	TGTGCCACCAGCAGACAACTGAGCTCTGGAAACACCATATATTTT
TRBV27	TRBJ2-1	TRBD2	.	CASSLWTSGYNEQFF	TGTGCCAGCAGTTTATGGACTAGCGGATACAATGAGCAGTTCTTC
TRBV7-6	TRBJ2-5	TRBD1	.	CASSEDREETQYF	TGTGCCAGCAGCGAGGACAGGGAGGAGACCCAGTACTTC
TRBV4-2	TRBJ2-5	TRBD2	once	CASSRASGGVVETQYF	TGTGCCAGCAGCAGGGCTAGCGGGGGGGTCGTGGAGACCCAGTACTTC
TRBV2	TRBJ2-7	TRBD2	.	CASSEFPGTSGRTYF	TGTGCCAGCAGTGAATTTCCGGGGACTAGCGGGAGAACGTACTTC
TRBV18	TRBJ1-2	.	.	CASSQRTAGGDGYTF	TGTGCCAGCTCACAGCGGACAGCCGGTGGGGATGGCTACACCTTC
TRBV7-2	TRBJ2-2	.	once	CASSSLYGELFF	TGTGCCAGCAGCTCCCTGTACGGGGAGCTGTTTTTT
TRBV6-6	TRBJ2-4	.	.	CASSYSQYRENIQYF	TGTGCCAGCAGTTACTCTCAATACAGGGAGAACATTCAGTACTTC
TRBV10-3	TRBJ1-4	.	.	CAIGSENEKLFF	TGTGCCATTGGGTCAGAGAATGAAAAACTGTTTTTT
TRBV27	TRBJ1-2	.	.	CASSLSMRGGYTF	TGTGCCAGCAGTTTATCGATGAGGGGTGGCTACACCTTC
TRBV18	TRBJ2-6	.	.	CASSPLGSGANVLTF	TGTGCCAGCTCACCACTGGGGTCTGGGGCCAACGTCCTGACTTTC
TRBV9	TRBJ2-7	TRBD2	.	CASSPFEGAGALEQYF	TGTGCCAGCAGCCCATTCGAGGGAGCGGGAGCGCTGGAGCAGTACTTC
TRBV27	TRBJ1-6	.	.	CASKGELRSYNSPLHF	TGTGCCAGCAAGGGGGAGTTGCGCTCCTATAATTCACCCCTCCACTTT
TRBV6-5	TRBJ1-1	.	few	CASSYTSNTEAFF	TGTGCCAGCAGTTACACCTCGAACACTGAAGCTTTCTTT
TRBV12-3/TRBV12-4	TRBJ2-5	TRBD2	once	CASSSGRGETQYF	TGTGCCAGCAGTAGCGGGAGGGGGGAGACCCAGTACTTC
TRBV5-1	TRBJ2-7	.	.	CASSSTGGTYEQYF	TGCGCCAGCAGCTCGACAGGCGGGACCTACGAGCAGTACTTC
TRBV9	TRBJ1-4	.	few	CASSVEAGRKLFF	TGTGCCAGCAGCGTAGAGGCAGGGAGAAAACTGTTTTTT
TRBV1	TRBJ2-5	.	.	CTSSRDKGLAGGETQYF	TGCACCAGCAGCCGAGACAAAGGACTAGCGGGAGGAGAGACCCAGTACTTC
TRBV28	TRBJ1-2	TRBD1	.	CASSPGQGTSYGYTF	TGTGCCAGCAGTCCTGGACAGGGGACAAGCTATGGCTACACCTTC
TRBV3-1/TRBV3-2	TRBJ2-5	TRBD2	.	CASSQGGTSGVETQYF	TGTGCCAGCAGCCAAGGTGGGACTAGCGGGGTAGAGACCCAGTACTTC
TRBV3-1/TRBV3-2	TRBJ2-5	.	.	CASSQGVRQETQYF	TGTGCCAGCAGCCAAGGAGTCAGACAAGAGACCCAGTACTTC
TRBV6-5	TRBJ1-2	.	once	CASSYGSGVGGYTF	TGTGCCAGCAGTTACGGGTCGGGGGTCGGTGGCTACACCTTC
TRBV3-1/TRBV3-2	TRBJ2-1	TRBD2	.	CASSQEIGRTLYEQFF	TGTGCCAGCAGCCAAGAGATCGGGAGGACGCTTTATGAGCAGTTCTTC
TRBV30	TRBJ1-2	.	.	CAWRRRGAGGYTF	TGTGCCTGGCGCCGACGGGGTGCCGGTGGCTACACCTTC